The 23 T cell receptor beta chains given below trace back to one sample, sequenced in a study of blood T cell repertoires in COVID-19. The table came from immunoSEQ multiplex PCR; TCRdb's copy has only in-frame clones and leaves some out. Among about 170,000 clones listed, less than 90% were seen once. The source material was peripheral blood. These receptors were obtained from a man aged 55 to 70 with acute or convalescent COVID-19.

The chain couples TRBV24-1 to TRBJ2-1; 9 positions agree with TRBD1. Losses at the gene ends were 6 bases for V and 2 bases for J; bases not matched to a gene: 4. CDR1 KGHDR and CDR2 SFDVKD come from the germline V gene. The CDR3 totals 15 residues. The CDR3 DNA sequence: TGTGCCACCAGTCCTGACAGGGGGACCTACAATGAGCAGTTCTTC. Its protein is CATSPDRGTYNEQFF.

The J gene is TRBJ1-3, the V gene TRBV27; D possibly corresponds to TRBD1 (5 bases). Trimming removed 3 bases at V and 8 bases at J, with 11 bases between. The CDR3 consists of 13 residues. Germline V gene data show CDR1 as MNHEY and CDR2 as SMNVEV (reference sequence). CDR3 in amino acids: CASSLRLGHTIYF. The CDR3 DNA reads as TGTGCCAGCAGTTTGAGGCTGGGGCACACCATATATTTT.

In this sample, this clone turned up a few times. The V and J genes are TRBV6-5 and TRBJ2-7, with 9 bases lining up with TRBD1. This CDR3 is 15 amino acids long. V shed 0 bases and J 7 bases; nucleotides not matched to a gene: 7. The germline CDR1 and CDR2 sequences are MNHEY and SVGAGI. CDR3 in DNA: TGTGCCAGCAGTTACTCGCCACAGGGGGCGAGGGAGCAGTACTTC. Protein sequence: CASSYSPQGAREQYF.

The chain employs TRBV6-5 and TRBJ1-6, with D possibly matching TRBD1 (6 bases). The CDR3 runs to 16 residues. Germline lookup yields CDR1 MNHEY and CDR2 SVGAGI. V was cut by 1 base and J by 6 bases, with 13 bases left in between. The CDR3 sequence: CASSYLPGATNSPLHF. CDR3 DNA sequence: TGTGCCAGCAGTTACTTGCCAGGGGCGACTAATTCACCCCTCCACTTT.

In DNA form, the CDR3 reads TGTGCCAGCAGCCGGGAAGGTAGTGGGCTTGAAAAACTGTTTTTT. Its translation: CASSREGSGLEKLFF. The J gene is TRBJ1-4, the V gene TRBV7-9; the D is unclear. The germline V gene encodes CDR1 SEHNR and CDR2 FQNEAQ (reference sequence). The CDR3 extends over 15 amino acids. Trimming pared 5 bases from V and 7 bases from J, leaving 17 bases between.

The chain combines TRBV2 with TRBJ2-7; D ambiguous. CDR3 length: 16 residues. Germline values: CDR1 SNHLY, CDR2 FYNNEI. Trimming left V 6 bases short and J 2 bases short, with 20 bases between. The CDR3 DNA reads TGTGCCAGCAGCGTAGACATCACAGATCTTACCTACGAGCAGTACGTC. Its protein product is CASSVDITDLTYEQYV.

The CDR3 loop is CASSDRQPTNEKLFF. The CDR3 coding sequence is TGTGCCAGCAGCGACAGACAACCAACTAATGAAAAACTGTTTTTT. V is TRBV7-9 and J is TRBJ1-4; D perhaps matches TRBD1 (5 bases). This CDR3 comprises 15 residues. Trimming left V 5 bases short and J 0 bases short, with 10 bases between. Germline CDR1 and CDR2: SEHNR and FQNEAQ (reference sequence).

This clone came up many times. The chain employs TRBV24-1 and TRBJ2-7; D perhaps matches TRBD1 (6 bases). V lost 3 bases and J lost 0, with 11 bases in between. The CDR3 totals 15 residues. Germline CDR1 KGHDR, CDR2 SFDVKD. The CDR3 here is CATSDPRGLSYEQYF. CDR3 nucleotide sequence: TGTGCCACCAGTGATCCCAGGGGCCTCTCCTACGAGCAGTACTTC.

The V gene is TRBV24-1, the J gene TRBJ1-2; unclear D gene. The CDR3 loop spans 15 amino acids. The germline gives CDR1 KGHDR, CDR2 SFDVKD. Trimming left V 0 bases short and J 8 bases short, with 15 bases between. The CDR3 DNA follows: TGTGCCACCAGTGATTTGAAGGGAGATTCTAGGGGCTACACCTTC. Residues: CATSDLKGDSRGYTF.

The chain recombines TRBV5-1 with TRBJ1-3; D perhaps matches TRBD1 (6 bases). Germline CDR1 SGHRS, CDR2 YFSETQ. The length of the CDR3 is 16 residues. Trimming removed 2 bases from V and 3 bases from J, with 15 bases in between. CDR3 bases: TGCGCCAGCAGCTTCGGTCAACAGGGAAATGGAAACACCATATATTTT. Translating gives CASSFGQQGNGNTIYF. The entire variable domain, with the rest obtained from reference TRBV5-1 and TRBJ1-3, is as follows: KAGVTQTPRYLIKTRGQQVTLSCSPISGHRSVSWYQQTPGQGLQFLFEYFSETQRNKGNFPGRFSGRQFSNSRSEMNVSTLELGDSALYLCASSFGQQGNGNTIYFGEGSWLTVV.

This clone was detected only a few times. V is TRBV13 and J is TRBJ1-3; 7 nucleotides agree with TRBD1. The CDR3 is 14 amino acids. The ends lost 1 base at V and 10 bases at J; junction bases unmatched: 7. Germline V gene sequence: CDR1 PRHDT, CDR2 FYEKMQ (reference sequence). CDR3 DNA: TGTGCCAGCAGCTTAGCGCGACAGGGTCCGACCATATATTTT. It translates to CASSLARQGPTIYF.

V and J are TRBV19 and TRBJ2-7, with 13 bases aligning to TRBD2. Germline V gives CDR1 LNHDA, CDR2 SQIVND (reference sequence). Trimming took 7 bases from V and 6 from J; bases not matched to a gene: 9. The CDR3 runs 15 residues. CDR3 sequence reads: CASNELAGGSGEQYF. The CDR3 DNA reads TGTGCCAGTAACGAACTAGCGGGAGGGTCCGGCGAGCAGTACTTC.

This sequence joins TRBV15 and TRBJ1-2, with 8 bases fitting TRBD1. Germline assignment: CDR1 LNHNV and CDR2 YYDKDF (reference sequence). The CDR3 length is 15 residues. V trimming: 2 bases; J trimming: 3 bases; junction bases outside the gene matches: 5. The CDR3 loop reads CATSRFSTGDYGYTF. In DNA form, the CDR3 reads TGTGCCACCAGCAGATTTTCGACAGGGGACTATGGCTACACCTTC.

The rearrangement links TRBV6-5 to TRBJ1-2; D ambiguous. The CDR3 has 12 residues. Looked up from germline, CDR1 is MNHEY and CDR2 is SVGAGI. The germline V and J ends were trimmed by 6 bases and 3 bases, with 8 bases remaining between them. CDR3 in amino acids: CASRTGDYGYTF. CDR3 coding DNA: TGTGCCAGCAGAACCGGGGACTATGGCTACACCTTC.

The genes are TRBV11-3 and TRBJ2-3, with unresolved D. This CDR3 comprises 13 residues. V was trimmed by 2 bases and J by 5 bases, leaving 8 bases between them. Germline values: CDR1 SGHNT, CDR2 YENEEA. CDR3 sequence: CASSLSIRDTQYF. In DNA form, the CDR3 reads TGTGCCAGCAGCTTATCGATCAGAGATACGCAGTATTTT.

The rearrangement links TRBV5-1 to TRBJ2-5; TRBD2 agrees at 8 bases. There are 15 residues in the CDR3. The ends lost 0 bases at V and 6 bases at J; junction bases unmatched: 7. Germline V CDR1 and CDR2: SGHRS, YFSETQ. The CDR3 DNA is TGCGCCAGCAGCTTGGTGCCGGGGGGGCGGCAGACCCAGTACTTC. It is translated as CASSLVPGGRQTQYF.

This clone was detected only a few times. This chain uses TRBV6-5 with TRBJ1-2, with 8 bases matching TRBD1. Trimming at V came to 5 bases and at J to 4 bases, leaving 3 bases not matched to a gene. There are 13 residues in the CDR3. Germline CDR1 is MNHEY and CDR2 is SVGAGI. The CDR3: CASSKTGVYGYTF. CDR3 in DNA: TGTGCCAGCAGTAAGACAGGGGTCTATGGCTACACCTTC.

The gene calls are TRBV28 and TRBJ1-2; TRBD1 agrees at 7 bases. This CDR3 has 14 residues. The V gene's germline CDR1 is MDHEN and CDR2 SYDVKM. V lost 5 bases, J lost 0 bases, and 3 bases stayed unmatched. DNA for the CDR3: TGTGCCAGCAGTCTAGGACAGGCTAACTATGGCTACACCTTC. Translated, it gives CASSLGQANYGYTF.

This clone came up a few times. This sequence joins TRBV18 and TRBJ2-7; D uncertain. The V end lost 2 bases, the J end lost 7 bases, and 12 bases lay between the germline ends. Per germline, CDR1 KGHSH and CDR2 LQKENI. The CDR3 consists of 13 residues. CDR3 in amino acids: CASSPGTVREQYF. CDR3 DNA sequence: TGTGCCAGCTCACCAGGAACTGTGAGGGAGCAGTACTTC.

The chain uses TRBV5-8 and TRBJ1-2, with TRBD1 as a possible D gene (6 bases). CDR3 size: 15 residues. The ends were cut back, 5 bases at V and 5 bases at J, with 19 bases in the middle. The germline gives CDR1 SGHTS, CDR2 YDEGEE. This CDR3 is CASSVDRRPLYGYTF. The CDR3 DNA reads TGTGCCAGCAGTGTGGACAGACGACCCCTTTATGGCTACACCTTC.

The chain uses TRBV19 and TRBJ1-1, with D hard to call. The CDR3 is made up of 19 amino acids. V was pared by 5 bases and J by 0 bases, with 25 bases between. CDR1 is LNHDA, CDR2 SQIVND, per germline (reference sequence). The CDR3 is CASSVKPGSHKAVNTEAFF. The DNA for the CDR3 is TGTGCCAGTAGTGTTAAACCGGGATCCCACAAAGCTGTGAACACTGAAGCTTTCTTT.

The CDR3 protein is CASSLEGQGRAEAFF. The CDR3 coding sequence is TGTGCCAGCAGCTTAGAAGGACAGGGGCGGGCTGAAGCTTTCTTT. J is TRBJ1-1 and V is TRBV7-8; 9 bases are a match to TRBD1. This CDR3 has 15 amino acids. The V and J ends lost 1 base and 6 bases, in that order; junction bases with no gene match: 6. The germline V gene encodes CDR1 SGHVS and CDR2 FQNEAQ.

The chain couples TRBV27 to TRBJ1-6; possibly TRBD1 for D (5 bases). CDR1 and CDR2 from the germline V gene are MNHEY and SMNVEV (reference sequence). Between the trimmed V and J ends, which lost 8 bases and 8 bases, there was a span of 13 bases. The CDR3 consists of 13 residues. The CDR3 DNA follows: TGTGCCAGCGGCAGGGTATTAGATTCACCCCTCCACTTT. Translating it yields CASGRVLDSPLHF.